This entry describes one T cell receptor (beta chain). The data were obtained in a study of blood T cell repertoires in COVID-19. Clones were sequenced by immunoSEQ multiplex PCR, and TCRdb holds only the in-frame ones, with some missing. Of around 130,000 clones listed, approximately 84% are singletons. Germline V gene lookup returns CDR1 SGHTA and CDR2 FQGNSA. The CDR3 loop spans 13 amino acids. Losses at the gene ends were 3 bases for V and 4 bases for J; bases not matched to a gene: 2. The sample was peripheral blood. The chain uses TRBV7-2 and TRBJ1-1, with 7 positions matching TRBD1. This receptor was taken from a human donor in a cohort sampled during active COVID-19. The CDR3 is CASSFDRATEAFF. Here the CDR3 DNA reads TGTGCCAGCAGCTTCGACAGGGCCACTGAAGCTTTCTTT.